The present entry profiles one T cell receptor beta chain with its context. The target antigen is unknown. The sample comes from a study of T cells in localized non-small cell lung cancer. Study-wide findings and caveats: Adjacent lung exhibited a median of about 50 among the 100 most abundant tumor clones. Uninvolved nearby lung showed the greatest T cell clonality, exceeding that found in tumor.

Method: immunoSEQ multiplex PCR; TCRdb's copy keeps in-frame clones and lacks some. The sample contains about 39,000 clones, around 79% of which appear only once. V was cut by 3 bases and J by 1 base, with 16 bases left in between. The CDR3 spans 16 residues. Germline values: CDR1 SGHNT, CDR2 YYREEE (reference sequence). Specimen: PBMCs, collected before any cancer treatment. The origin of this receptor is a woman aged 40-75 years with stage II squamous cell lung carcinoma. This chain links TRBV5-4 with TRBJ1-1; no definite D call. In DNA form, the CDR3 reads TGTGCCAGCAGCTCCTCAGGCTTACTGAAGAACACTGAAGCTTTCTTT. Protein sequence: CASSSSGLLKNTEAFF.